Below are 25 T cell receptor beta chains sequenced from a single sample in a study of cytomegalovirus exposure and HLA in healthy donors. PCR involved 60 Vbeta and 13 Jbeta primers. The repertoire was sequenced with immunoSEQ multiplex PCR; TCRdb's copy has only in-frame clones and lacks some. The sample holds around 150,000 clones; about two thirds are singletons and the top ten take roughly 4.1%. Sequencing used PBMCs. The receptors derive from a woman younger than 30 in good health and CMV-seropositive.

A few counts support this clone. The V gene is TRBV27, the J gene TRBJ2-7; a weak D match, TRBD1 (5 bases). Per germline, CDR1 MNHEY and CDR2 SMNVEV (reference sequence). The CDR3 has 12 amino acids. The V end lost 6 bases, the J end lost 6 bases, and 12 bases lay between the germline ends. The DNA of the CDR3 is TGTGCCAGCAGCAGGCCAGGGTTCGAGCAGTACTTC. It specifies CASSRPGFEQYF.

This chain links TRBV30 with TRBJ1-2; D is possibly TRBD1 (6 bases). The CDR3 has 14 amino acids. From germline, CDR1 is GTSNPN and CDR2 SVGIG (reference sequence). V lost 6 bases and J lost 2, with 16 bases in between. CDR3 sequence (DNA): TGTGCCTGCCTTAGGCAGGGGAAGAACTATGGCTACACCTTC. Its translation is CACLRQGKNYGYTF.

V usage is TRBV7-2 and J usage is TRBJ2-3, with 7 bases aligning to TRBD1. Looked up from germline, CDR1 is SGHTA and CDR2 is FQGNSA. Losses at the gene ends were 10 bases for V and 0 bases for J; bases not matched to a gene: 1. The CDR3 has 12 amino acids. Here the CDR3 DNA reads TGTGCCATACAGGGGAGCACAGATACGCAGTATTTT. It translates to CAIQGSTDTQYF. Together with reference TRBV7-2 and TRBJ2-3, the CDR3 gives the full variable domain: GAGVSQSPSNKVTEKGKDVELRCDPISGHTALYWYRQSLGQGLEFLIYFQGNSAPDKSGLPSDRFSAERTGGSVSTLTIQRTQQEDSAVYLCAIQGSTDTQYFGPGTRLTVL.

The gene calls are TRBV28 and TRBJ2-5; D remains unclear. The CDR3 totals 12 residues. Trimming stripped 4 bases from V and 7 bases from J, with 10 bases between. The germline V gene has CDR1 MDHEN and CDR2 SYDVKM. CDR3 DNA: TGTGCCAGCAGTTCCTCAGTACGGACCCAGTACTTC. Protein product: CASSSSVRTQYF.

The rearrangement uses TRBV20-1 and TRBJ1-1; a weak D match, TRBD1 (6 bases). Germline CDR1 and CDR2: DFQATT and SNEGSKA (reference sequence). V shed 8 bases and J shed 4 bases, with 11 bases lying between them. This CDR3 contains 11 residues. CDR3: CSFQGPTEAFF. CDR3 nucleotides: TGCAGTTTTCAGGGGCCCACTGAAGCTTTCTTT.

The CDR3 DNA reads as TGTGCCAGCAGTACCGGGACAGCGATCCACGAGCAGTACTTC. Translating it yields CASSTGTAIHEQYF. J is TRBJ2-7 and V is TRBV27, with 7 bases lining up with TRBD1. Trimming removed 5 bases from V and 5 bases from J; junction bases left unmatched: 9. CDR1 is MNHEY and CDR2 is SMNVEV in the germline V gene (reference sequence). The CDR3 totals 14 residues.

This chain joins TRBV9 and TRBJ2-3; 7 bases are a match to TRBD1. The CDR3 is made up of 18 amino acids. V was pared by 0 bases and J by 6 bases, with 16 bases of the junction left unmatched. The germline gives CDR1 SGDLS, CDR2 YYNGEE. CDR3 in DNA: TGTGCCAGCAGCGTAGCTTTTAGGGACAGAAGATTGTTGGATACGCAGTATTTT. This codes for CASSVAFRDRRLLDTQYF.

The rearrangement links TRBV11-3 to TRBJ2-5, with a weak D call TRBD2 (5 bases). The J call may be mistaken, given a closer DNA end match to TRBJ2-7. CDR1 is SGHNT and CDR2 is YENEEA in the germline V gene. The CDR3 has 14 amino acids. The CDR3 protein is CASSTSGNPYEQYF. DNA for the CDR3: TGTGCCAGCAGCACGAGCGGAAATCCCTACGAGCAGTACTTC.

The V and J genes are TRBV6-6 and TRBJ1-3; tentative D call: TRBD1 (6 bases). Germline assignment: CDR1 MNHNY and CDR2 SVGAGI (reference sequence). The CDR3 extends over 14 amino acids. The V and J ends lost 2 bases and 4 bases respectively, with 9 bases between them. The CDR3 DNA is TGTGCCAGCAGTTACGGGACACAGGGAAACACCATATATTTT. Its protein product is CASSYGTQGNTIYF.

CDR3 nucleotide sequence: TGCGCCAGCAGCCACAGCCCCTGGGGAGGGGTGGGAACTAATGAAAAACTGTTTTTT. Protein product: CASSHSPWGGVGTNEKLFF. V and J are TRBV4-1 and TRBJ1-4, with D perhaps TRBD1 (5 bases). The CDR3 is 19 amino acids. The germline V gene has CDR1 MGHRA and CDR2 YSYEKL. V lost 3 bases and J lost 1, with 21 bases in between.

The chain combines TRBV19 with TRBJ2-3, with 10 bases lining up with TRBD1. The junction had 1 base not matched to a gene; V was cut back by 6 bases and J by 1 base. The CDR3 extends over 14 amino acids. The germline CDR1 and CDR2 sequences are LNHDA and SQIVND (reference sequence). CDR3 residues: CASRDRGRTDTQYF. The DNA of the CDR3 is TGTGCCAGTAGAGACAGGGGGCGCACAGATACGCAGTATTTT.

This clone was counted only a few times. This chain uses TRBV5-1 with TRBJ2-3; TRBD1 matches at 10 bases. J was trimmed by 4 bases and V by 0 bases; bases with no gene match: 5. This CDR3 is 16 amino acids long. Germline V lookup: CDR1 SGHRS, CDR2 YFSETQ. For the CDR3, the DNA is TGCGCCAGCAGCTTGGGGAGACAGGGGGCAGCAGATACGCAGTATTTT. This codes for CASSLGRQGAADTQYF.

The V and J genes are TRBV7-8 and TRBJ2-7; 7 bases map to TRBD1. V lost 5 bases and J lost 5; bases outside the gene matches: 3. The CDR3 length is 12 residues. Germline CDR1 is SGHVS and CDR2 is FQNEAQ. This chain's CDR3 is CASSLDRDEQYF. DNA of the CDR3: TGTGCCAGCAGCCTAGACAGGGACGAGCAGTACTTC.

J is TRBJ1-1 and V is TRBV2, with a tentative D call TRBD1 (6 bases). Germline V CDR1 and CDR2: SNHLY, FYNNEI. The CDR3 is 13 residues long. V lost 11 bases to trimming and J lost 4 bases, with 17 bases between them. In nucleotides, the CDR3 is TGTGCCCCCAGTAGAGGGGGGGGCACTGAAGCTTTCTTT. Amino acid sequence: CAPSRGGGTEAFF.

The chain couples TRBV7-9 to TRBJ2-1; D gene unclear. Germline CDR1 and CDR2: SEHNR and FQNEAQ (reference sequence). The CDR3 runs to 13 residues. Trimming took 5 bases from V and 8 from J, leaving 13 bases between them. The chain's CDR3 is CASSQAFIDEQFF. The CDR3 DNA follows: TGTGCCAGCAGCCAGGCCTTTATCGATGAGCAGTTCTTC.

The chain has TRBV7-9 and TRBJ2-7, with TRBD2 identical over 8 bases. J gave up 3 bases and V 0 bases, and 4 bases lay outside the gene matches. The length of the CDR3 is 15 residues. The germline gives CDR1 SEHNR, CDR2 FQNEAQ (reference sequence). In DNA form, the CDR3 reads TGTGCCAGCAGCTTAGCGGCGGGGGGCCTCTACGAGCAGTACTTC. Translating gives CASSLAAGGLYEQYF.

This clone appeared a few times. This chain connects TRBV10-3 to TRBJ2-5; maybe TRBD2 (7 bases). CDR1 is ENHRY, CDR2 SYGVKD, per germline. Trimming left V 2 bases short and J 2 bases short, with 9 bases between. The CDR3 extends over 14 amino acids. Here the CDR3 reads CAISEKGGQETQYF. Here the CDR3 DNA reads TGTGCCATCAGTGAGAAGGGGGGGCAAGAGACCCAGTACTTC.

This clone was observed a few times. J is TRBJ2-5 and V is TRBV29-1, with D possibly matching TRBD2 (6 bases). The germline V gene has CDR1 SQVTM and CDR2 ANQGSEA. This CDR3 spans 14 amino acids. The ends were cut back, 4 bases at V and 3 bases at J, with 15 bases in the middle. The CDR3 DNA is TGCAGCGTTGGGGGGGTCGGGACCAAAGAGACCCAGTACTTC. This sequence encodes CSVGGVGTKETQYF.

V usage is TRBV2 and J usage is TRBJ1-2; D uncertain. V gave up 9 bases and J gave up 7 bases, with 24 bases separating them. Germline-derived CDR1 and CDR2 are SNHLY and FYNNEI. The CDR3 loop spans 15 amino acids. CDR3 DNA: TGTGCCAGTGGTGGGCAGCGACCGGGGATAGGTGGCTACACCTTC. Protein product: CASGGQRPGIGGYTF.

This sequence joins TRBV10-3 and TRBJ1-2; D is perhaps TRBD1 (6 bases). This CDR3 is 14 amino acids long. V gave up 2 bases and J gave up 2 bases, with 9 bases separating them. CDR1 and CDR2 (germline): ENHRY, SYGVKD. The CDR3 here is CAISEGTPNYGYTF. The DNA of the CDR3 is TGTGCCATCAGTGAGGGGACACCGAACTATGGCTACACCTTC.

A few counts support this clone. This rearrangement joins TRBV2 to TRBJ2-2; TRBD1 agrees at 9 bases. The CDR3 is 14 residues long. The V and J ends lost 3 bases and 4 bases, in that order; junction bases with no gene match: 0. Germline values: CDR1 SNHLY, CDR2 FYNNEI. CDR3 amino acids: CASSETGGTGELFF. The CDR3 DNA follows: TGTGCCAGCAGTGAGACAGGGGGCACCGGGGAGCTGTTTTTT.

The chain employs TRBV9 and TRBJ1-4, with TRBD1 as a possible D gene (6 bases). Germline CDR1 is SGDLS and CDR2 is YYNGEE. The germline V and J ends were trimmed by 0 bases and 7 bases, with 13 bases remaining between them. The CDR3 has 15 amino acids. CDR3 coding DNA: TGTGCCAGCAGCGTAGACGGGGGGCGGGGTGAAAAACTGTTTTTT. Residues: CASSVDGGRGEKLFF.

This clone has a single count. V gene TRBV15 combines with J gene TRBJ2-3; 7 bases are shared with TRBD1. Losses at the gene ends were 3 bases for V and 2 bases for J; bases not matched to a gene: 11. Germline CDR1 and CDR2: LNHNV and YYDKDF (reference sequence). This CDR3 is 17 amino acids long. The CDR3 protein is CATSRERGGGSTDTQYF. CDR3 nucleotide sequence: TGTGCCACCAGCAGGGAAAGAGGGGGCGGATCCACAGATACGCAGTATTTT.

This rearrangement joins TRBV6-5 to TRBJ1-1, with D perhaps matching TRBD1 (5 bases). Germline values: CDR1 MNHEY, CDR2 SVGAGI. Trimming took off 3 bases at V and 1 base at J, with 9 bases between the two ends. The CDR3 has 14 residues. CDR3 region: CASSYVGGNTEAFF. The CDR3 region has the DNA TGTGCCAGCAGTTATGTGGGGGGGAACACTGAAGCTTTCTTT.

The V call is TRBV7-9, the J call TRBJ2-7; 7 positions match TRBD2. Germline-derived CDR1 and CDR2 are SEHNR and FQNEAQ (reference sequence). The V and J ends lost 2 bases and 0 bases, in that order; junction bases with no gene match: 7. The CDR3 contains 16 residues. Here the CDR3 DNA reads TGTGCCAGCAGCTTATACCGGGCGGGAGACTCCTACGAGCAGTACTTC. Protein sequence: CASSLYRAGDSYEQYF.